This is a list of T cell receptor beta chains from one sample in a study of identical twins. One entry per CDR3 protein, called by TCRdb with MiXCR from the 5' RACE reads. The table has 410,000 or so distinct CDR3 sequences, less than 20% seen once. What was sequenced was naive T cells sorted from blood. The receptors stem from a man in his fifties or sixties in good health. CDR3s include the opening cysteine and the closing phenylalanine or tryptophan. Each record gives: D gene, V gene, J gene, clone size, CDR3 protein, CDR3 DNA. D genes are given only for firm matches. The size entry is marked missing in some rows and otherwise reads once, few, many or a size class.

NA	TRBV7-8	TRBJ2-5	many	CASSLEVSQETQYF	TGTGCCAGCAGCTTAGAGGTCAGCCAAGAGACCCAGTACTTC
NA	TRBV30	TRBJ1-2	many	CAWIGYGYTF	TGTGCCTGGATAGGCTATGGCTACACCTTC
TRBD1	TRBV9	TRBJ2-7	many	CASSGGTGSSYEQYF	TGTGCCAGCAGCGGCGGGACAGGGTCATCCTACGAGCAGTACTTC
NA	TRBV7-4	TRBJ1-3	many	CASILFVRGTSGNTIYF	TGTGCCAGCATCCTCTTTGTGCGGGGGACCTCTGGAAACACCATATATTTT
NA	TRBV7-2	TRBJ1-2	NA	CASSLEIQGYTF	TGTGCCAGCAGCTTAGAGATACAGGGCTACACCTTC
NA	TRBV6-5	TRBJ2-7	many	CASSYTGPYEQYF	TGTGCCAGCAGTTACACGGGCCCCTACGAGCAGTACTTC
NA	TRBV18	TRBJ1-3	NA	CASSPGLRSGNTIYF	TGTGCCAGCTCACCGGGACTGCGCTCTGGAAACACCATATATTTT
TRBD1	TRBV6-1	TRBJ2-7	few	CASSEVVGTVYEQYF	TGTGCCAGCAGTGAAGTCGTCGGGACAGTTTACGAGCAGTACTTC
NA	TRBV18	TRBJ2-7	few	CASSQLGGEEQYF	TGTGCCAGCTCCCAACTCGGGGGCGAAGAGCAGTACTTC
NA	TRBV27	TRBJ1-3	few	CASRPGAVGNTIYF	TGTGCCAGCAGACCGGGGGCAGTCGGAAACACCATATATTTT
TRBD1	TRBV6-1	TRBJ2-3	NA	CASRDRGESDTQSF	TGTGCCAGCAGAGACAGGGGAGAGTCAGATACGCAGTCTTTT
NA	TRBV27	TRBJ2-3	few	CASSFYSTDTQYF	TGTGCCAGCAGTTTTTACAGCACAGATACGCAGTATTTT
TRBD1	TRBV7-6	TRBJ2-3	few	CASSSGTGGDTQYF	TGTGCCAGCAGCTCCGGGACAGGGGGTGATACGCAGTATTTT
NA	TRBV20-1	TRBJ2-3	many	CSAKFGFTDTQYF	TGCAGTGCTAAGTTCGGGTTTACAGATACGCAGTATTTT
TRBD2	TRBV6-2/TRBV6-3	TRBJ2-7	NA	CASNPTSGGYEQYF	TGTGCCAGCAATCCTACTAGCGGGGGTTACGAGCAGTACTTC
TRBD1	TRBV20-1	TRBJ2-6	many	CSARAPTGALTSGANVLTF	TGCAGTGCTCGCGCGCCAACAGGGGCGCTAACTTCTGGGGCCAACGTCCTGACTTTC
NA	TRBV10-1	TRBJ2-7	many	CARDPVGLYEQYF	TGCGCCAGGGATCCGGTGGGTCTCTACGAGCAGTACTTC
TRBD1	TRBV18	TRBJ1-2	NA	CASSTGVDYGYTF	TGTGCCAGCTCGACAGGGGTTGACTATGGCTACACCTTC